A single sample gave rise to the 21 T cell receptor beta chains below, sequenced in a study of T cell responses to AZD1222 COVID-19 vaccine. The protocol was immunoSEQ multiplex PCR, while the TCRdb copy is restricted to in-frame clones and leaves out a portion. The sample has some 95,000 clones, approximately 83% seen once; the top ten hold approximately 6.8%. The sequencing here drew on peripheral blood, taken on day 0 of AZD1222 vaccination. These receptors were collected from an adult in good health.

V is TRBV19 and J is TRBJ1-2; D is unresolved. Per germline, CDR1 LNHDA and CDR2 SQIVND (reference sequence). Trimming removed 0 bases at V and 1 base at J, with 21 bases between. The CDR3 is made up of 19 amino acids. CDR3 protein: CASSIEVETPTSFNYGYTF. The CDR3, as DNA: TGTGCCAGTAGTATAGAGGTCGAGACACCTACCTCCTTTAACTATGGCTACACCTTC.

The CDR3 loop is CASSGTQNTEAFF. The CDR3 DNA sequence: TGCGCCAGCAGCGGAACACAGAACACTGAAGCTTTCTTT. The gene calls are TRBV5-1 and TRBJ1-1; D gene uncertain. The germline CDR1 and CDR2 sequences are SGHRS and YFSETQ. V dropped 4 bases and J dropped 1 base, with 8 bases sitting between them. The CDR3 sequence is 13 residues long.

This clone is labeled as medium-sized. Different DNA sequences within this sample yield the same CDR3. The rearrangement uses TRBV29-1 and TRBJ2-7, with 9 nucleotides matching TRBD2. Germline V gene lookup returns CDR1 SQVTM and CDR2 ANQGSEA. The J segment lost 5 bases and the V segment lost 6 bases, leaving 8 bases of the junction unmatched. The CDR3 extends over 13 amino acids. This chain's CDR3 is CSVQQGLAHEQYF. In DNA, the CDR3 is TGCAGCGTCCAACAAGGACTAGCGCACGAGCAGTACTTC.

The rearrangement links TRBV7-9 to TRBJ2-7, with TRBD1 matching over 8 bases. J lost 3 bases, V lost 6 bases, and 13 bases had no gene match. The CDR3 covers 16 residues. CDR1 is SEHNR and CDR2 is FQNEAQ in the germline V gene (reference sequence). The DNA for the CDR3 is TGTGCCAGCAGTATAAAACGGGACAGGTCGTTCTACGAGCAGTACTTC. Protein product: CASSIKRDRSFYEQYF.

In DNA, the CDR3 is TGTGCCTGGAGTGTTCAAGGGGCGGAGGGCTACACCTTC. Translation: CAWSVQGAEGYTF. This chain joins TRBV30 and TRBJ1-2; perhaps TRBD1 as D (5 bases). Germline V lookup: CDR1 GTSNPN, CDR2 SVGIG (reference sequence). The V gene lost 0 bases and the J gene lost 8 bases, with 13 bases spanning the gap. The CDR3 is made up of 13 amino acids. Full variable domain (outside the CDR3, taken from reference TRBV30 and TRBJ1-2): SQTIHQWPATLVQPVGSPLSLECTVEGTSNPNLYWYRQAAGRGLQLLFYSVGIGQISSEVPQNLSASRPQDRQFILSSKKLLLSDSGFYLCAWSVQGAEGYTFGSGTRLTVV.

The rearrangement links TRBV6-4 to TRBJ2-1; 8 bases match TRBD2. J lost 8 bases, V lost 0 bases, and 9 bases had no gene match. This CDR3 has 16 residues. Germline V gene lookup returns CDR1 MRHNA and CDR2 SNTAGT. This CDR3 is CASSDSPGLGLDEQFF. The CDR3, as DNA: TGTGCCAGCAGTGACTCGCCGGGACTAGGACTGGATGAGCAGTTCTTC.

The V call is TRBV5-8, the J call TRBJ1-4; the D gene is possibly TRBD1 (6 bases). The CDR3 is made up of 15 amino acids. Looked up from germline, CDR1 is SGHTS and CDR2 is YDEGEE. The V and J ends lost 2 bases and 8 bases respectively, with 16 bases between them. The CDR3 DNA follows: TGTGCCAGCAGCTTCCCAAGTTTGACAGGAGAAAAACTGTTTTTT. This codes for CASSFPSLTGEKLFF.

The rearrangement uses TRBV7-6 and TRBJ2-7, with D perhaps assigned TRBD1 or TRBD2 (5 bases each). Germline V lookup: CDR1 SGHVS, CDR2 FNYEAQ. The germline V and J ends were trimmed by 2 bases and 1 base, with 18 bases remaining between them. The CDR3 is 17 residues long. The CDR3 bases are TGTGCCAGCAGCTTATGGTTTGGGGACGGAGCATCCTACGAGCAGTACTTC. Translated: CASSLWFGDGASYEQYF.

The chain is built from TRBV15 and TRBJ1-1; TRBD1 aligns across 7 bases. The ends lost 1 base at V and 0 bases at J; junction bases unmatched: 5. The germline V gene has CDR1 LNHNV and CDR2 YYDKDF (reference sequence). The CDR3 consists of 16 residues. CDR3 in DNA: TGTGCCACCAGCAGAGGAGGGACAGCGGTGAACACTGAAGCTTTCTTT. Translation gives CATSRGGTAVNTEAFF.

This sequence joins TRBV7-9 and TRBJ1-4; 9 bases line up with TRBD1. Germline lookup yields CDR1 SEHNR and CDR2 FQNEAQ (reference sequence). V was clipped by 5 bases and J by 7 bases; unmatched bases: 8. The CDR3 totals 15 residues. CDR3 nucleotide sequence: TGTGCCAGCAGCATATGGGGGACAGGGCTTGAAAAACTGTTTTTT. This translates into CASSIWGTGLEKLFF.

The chain links TRBV5-5 to TRBJ2-5; D tentatively reads TRBD1 or TRBD2 (5 bases each). Germline V gene sequence: CDR1 SGHKS, CDR2 YYEKEE (reference sequence). V was shortened by 1 base and J by 5 bases, with 12 bases between the two germline ends. This CDR3 contains 14 residues. CDR3 sequence reads: CASSLPGAAETQYF. The CDR3 coding sequence is TGTGCCAGCAGCTTGCCCGGGGCGGCGGAGACCCAGTACTTC.

The CDR3 region has the DNA TGTGCGTCTTGGACAGGGTACTTCCAGGAGGCCACCGGGGAGCTGTTTTTT. Residues: CASWTGYFQEATGELFF. The chain couples TRBV10-3 to TRBJ2-2; 8 bases fit TRBD1. CDR1 and CDR2 from the germline V gene are ENHRY and SYGVKD. CDR3 length: 17 residues.

The chain employs TRBV6-5 and TRBJ1-1, with D possibly being TRBD1 (6 bases). Per the germline V gene, CDR1 is MNHEY and CDR2 is SVGAGI. The CDR3 extends over 16 amino acids. V was cut by 4 bases and J by 2 bases, with 17 bases left in between. This CDR3 reads CASSSTGTLLNTEAFF. Here the CDR3 DNA reads TGTGCCAGCAGTTCAACCGGGACATTACTAAACACTGAAGCTTTCTTT.

This chain uses TRBV30 with TRBJ2-2, with 8 nucleotides matching TRBD2. From germline, CDR1 is GTSNPN and CDR2 SVGIG (reference sequence). Trimming cost V 0 bases and J 0 bases; bases outside gene matches: 6. CDR3 length: 17 amino acids. The CDR3 nucleotides read TGTGCCTGGAGTGTACGGGGTAGCGGGGCGAACACCGGGGAGCTGTTTTTT. Its protein product is CAWSVRGSGANTGELFF.

The chain carries TRBV19 and TRBJ2-4, with D possibly matching TRBD2 (5 bases). The CDR3 length is 13 residues. The germline V gene encodes CDR1 LNHDA and CDR2 SQIVND (reference sequence). The V gene lost 7 bases and the J gene lost 8 bases, with 15 bases spanning the gap. In DNA, the CDR3 is TGTGCCAGTACCCGGACTCGAAAGGACATTCAGTACTTC. This codes for CASTRTRKDIQYF.

On this clone itself: This may stem from a read error, because a much larger clone lies one nucleotide away. The V and J genes are TRBV7-9 and TRBJ1-4, with 7 bases lining up with TRBD1. The trim removed 6 bases at V and 0 bases at J, leaving 4 bases unmatched. Germline CDR1 is SEHNR and CDR2 is FQNEAQ (reference sequence). This CDR3 is 15 amino acids long. The CDR3 DNA reads TGTGCCAGCAGTCGGGACAGAGCAACTAATGAAAAACTGTTTTTT. This gives the protein CASSRDRATNEKLFF.

CDR3 residues: CAWGDRGIFETQYF. CDR3 in DNA: TGTGCCTGGGGGGACAGGGGGATTTTCGAGACCCAGTACTTC. V usage is TRBV30 and J usage is TRBJ2-5, with TRBD1 matching 11 bases. J lost 5 bases, V lost 5 bases, and 7 bases had no gene match. Germline V gene lookup returns CDR1 GTSNPN and CDR2 SVGIG (reference sequence). The CDR3 runs to 14 residues.

The rearrangement joins TRBV12-3 or TRBV12-4 to TRBJ1-1; D unresolved. The CDR3 spans 13 residues. Trimming cost V 5 bases and J 2 bases, with 9 bases left between them. CDR3: CASSRSINTEAFF. Here the CDR3 DNA reads TGTGCCAGCAGTAGGTCTATAAACACTGAAGCTTTCTTT.

V is TRBV5-6 and J is TRBJ2-5; 11 bases are a match to TRBD2. Germline CDR1 SGHDT, CDR2 YYEEEE. The trim removed 1 base at V and 4 bases at J, leaving 3 bases unmatched. The CDR3 contains 15 residues. CDR3 bases: TGTGCCAGCAGCTTGTTGGGGACTAGCGGAGAGACCCAGTACTTC. Protein: CASSLLGTSGETQYF.

The rearrangement links TRBV10-3 to TRBJ1-6; D gene uncertain. The CDR3 consists of 17 residues. V was cut by 0 bases and J by 10 bases, with 19 bases left in between. Germline V lookup: CDR1 ENHRY, CDR2 SYGVKD. CDR3 nucleotides: TGTGCCATCAGTGAGTCGTTGATTGTCGCGAGGGAATCACCCCTCCACTTT. This sequence encodes CAISESLIVARESPLHF.

This clone was seen only once. The chain combines TRBV7-9 with TRBJ2-1, with TRBD2 as a possible D gene (6 bases). V lost 5 bases and J 4 bases, leaving 15 bases between the germline ends. The CDR3 totals 15 residues. The germline V gene has CDR1 SEHNR and CDR2 FQNEAQ (reference sequence). The CDR3 reads CASSRSSSGYNEQFF. The CDR3 bases are TGTGCCAGCAGCCGGTCCTCCAGCGGGTACAATGAGCAGTTCTTC.